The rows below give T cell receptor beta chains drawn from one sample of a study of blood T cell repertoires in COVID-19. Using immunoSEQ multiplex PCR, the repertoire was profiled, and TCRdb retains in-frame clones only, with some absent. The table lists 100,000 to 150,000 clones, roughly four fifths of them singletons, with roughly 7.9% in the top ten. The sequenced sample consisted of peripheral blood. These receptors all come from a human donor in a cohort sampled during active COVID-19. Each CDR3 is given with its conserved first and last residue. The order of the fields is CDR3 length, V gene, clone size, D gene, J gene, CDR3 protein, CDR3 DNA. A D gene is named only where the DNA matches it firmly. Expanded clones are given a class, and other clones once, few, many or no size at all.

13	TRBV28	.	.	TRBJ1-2	CASSLRGKYGYTF	TGTGCCAGCAGTTTAAGAGGGAAGTATGGCTACACCTTC
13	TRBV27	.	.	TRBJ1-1	CASHKQGNPEAFF	TGTGCCAGCCACAAGCAGGGGAACCCTGAAGCTTTCTTT
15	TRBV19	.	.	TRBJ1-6	CASTEQGSGNSPLHF	TGTGCCAGTACTGAACAGGGCTCTGGGAATTCACCCCTCCACTTT
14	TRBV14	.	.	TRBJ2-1	CASSQATDYNEQFF	TGTGCCAGCAGCCAAGCTACAGACTACAATGAGCAGTTCTTC
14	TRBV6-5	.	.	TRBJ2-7	CASSYSGGHDEQYF	TGTGCCAGCAGTTATTCCGGGGGGCACGACGAGCAGTACTTC
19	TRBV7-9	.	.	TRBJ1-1	CASSLSPSRTLLLNTEAFF	TGTGCCAGCAGCTTAAGCCCCTCTAGAACCCTCCTTTTGAACACTGAAGCTTTCTTT
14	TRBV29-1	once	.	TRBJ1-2	CSVESRREGYGYTF	TGCAGCGTTGAGAGTCGCAGGGAGGGCTATGGCTACACCTTC
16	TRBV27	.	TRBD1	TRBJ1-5	CASSTHLTGFNQPQHF	TGTGCCAGCAGTACCCACTTGACAGGGTTTAATCAGCCCCAGCATTTT
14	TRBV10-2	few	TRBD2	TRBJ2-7	CASSESSGLYEQYF	TGCGCCAGCAGTGAGAGTAGCGGGCTCTACGAGCAGTACTTC
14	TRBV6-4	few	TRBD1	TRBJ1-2	CASSARTGGYGYTF	TGTGCCAGCAGTGCTCGGACAGGGGGCTATGGCTACACCTTC
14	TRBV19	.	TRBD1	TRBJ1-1	CASTIGGTASEAFF	TGTGCCAGTACCATAGGAGGGACAGCCTCTGAAGCTTTCTTT
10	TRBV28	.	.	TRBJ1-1	CATGGTEAFF	TGTGCCACTGGGGGGACTGAAGCTTTCTTT
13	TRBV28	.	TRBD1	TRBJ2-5	CASTLRDRETQYF	TGTGCCAGCACCCTCCGGGACAGAGAGACCCAGTACTTC
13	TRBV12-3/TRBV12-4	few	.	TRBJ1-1	CASSLQEGTEAFF	TGTGCCAGCAGTCTACAGGAAGGTACTGAAGCTTTCTTT
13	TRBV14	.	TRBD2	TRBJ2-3	CASSWTSADTQYF	TGTGCCAGCAGCTGGACTAGCGCAGATACGCAGTATTTT
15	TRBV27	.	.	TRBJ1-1	CASSPPGHMNTEAFF	TGTGCCAGCAGCCCTCCGGGACACATGAACACTGAAGCTTTCTTT
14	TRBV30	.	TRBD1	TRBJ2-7	CAWINRDRRYEQYF	TGTGCCTGGATCAACCGGGACAGAAGATACGAGCAGTACTTC
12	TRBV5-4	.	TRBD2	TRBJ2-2	CASRAGTGELFF	TGTGCCAGCCGAGCGGGGACCGGGGAGCTGTTTTTT
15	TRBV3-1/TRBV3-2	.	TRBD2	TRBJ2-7	CASSQEPAGTYEQYF	TGTGCCAGCAGCCAAGAACCAGCGGGAACCTACGAGCAGTACTTC
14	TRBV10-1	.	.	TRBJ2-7	CASSESGRAYEQYF	TGCGCCAGCAGTGAGTCGGGCAGAGCTTACGAGCAGTACTTC
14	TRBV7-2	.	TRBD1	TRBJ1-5	CASSETGGVQPQHF	TGTGCCAGCAGCGAGACAGGGGGCGTTCAGCCCCAGCATTTT
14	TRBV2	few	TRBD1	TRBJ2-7	CASSPGQGAYEQYF	TGTGCCAGCAGCCCCGGACAGGGGGCCTACGAGCAGTACTTC
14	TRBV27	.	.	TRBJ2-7	CASSFQGSSYEQYF	TGTGCCAGCAGTTTTCAGGGGAGCTCCTACGAGCAGTACTTC
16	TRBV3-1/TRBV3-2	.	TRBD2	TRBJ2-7	CASSSKVAGVSYEQYF	TGTGCCAGCAGCTCCAAGGTAGCGGGAGTTAGCTACGAGCAGTACTTC
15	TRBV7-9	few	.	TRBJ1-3	CASSPKTGRGNTIYF	TGTGCCAGCAGCCCGAAGACAGGCCGTGGAAACACCATATATTTT
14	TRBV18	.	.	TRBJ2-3	CASSPSISTDTQYF	TGTGCCAGCTCACCGTCCATTAGCACAGATACGCAGTATTTT
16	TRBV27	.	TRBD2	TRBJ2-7	CASSSPGLAGTYEQYF	TGTGCCAGCAGTTCCCCGGGACTAGCGGGAACCTACGAGCAGTACTTC
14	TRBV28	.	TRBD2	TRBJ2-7	CASSLRGLEAEQYF	TGTGCCAGCAGTTTAAGGGGACTAGAGGCCGAGCAGTACTTC
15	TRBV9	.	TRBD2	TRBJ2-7	CASSVTSGGLVEQYF	TGTGCCAGCAGCGTTACTAGCGGGGGCTTAGTCGAGCAGTACTTC
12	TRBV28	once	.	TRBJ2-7	CASRSGVGVLGF	TGTGCCAGCAGAAGTGGAGTAGGAGTTTTGGGTTTC
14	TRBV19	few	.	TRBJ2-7	CASSRGDSPYEQYF	TGTGCCAGTAGTAGGGGGGACAGCCCCTACGAGCAGTACTTC
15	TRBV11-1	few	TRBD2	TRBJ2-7	CASSSRLAGGYEQYF	TGTGCCAGCAGCTCTCGACTAGCGGGAGGGTACGAGCAGTACTTC
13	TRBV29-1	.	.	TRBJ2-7	CSVEDTSSYEQYF	TGCAGCGTTGAAGACACGAGCTCCTACGAGCAGTACTTC
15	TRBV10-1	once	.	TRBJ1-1	CASSGPKGGTTEAFF	TGCGCCAGCAGTGGACCGAAGGGAGGGACCACTGAAGCTTTCTTT
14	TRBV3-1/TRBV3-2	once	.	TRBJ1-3	CASSQGQGGNTIYF	TGTGCCAGCAGCCAAGGTCAGGGAGGAAACACCATATATTTT
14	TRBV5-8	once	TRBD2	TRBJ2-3	CATAGLAGADTQYF	TGTGCCACCGCGGGACTAGCGGGGGCAGATACGCAGTATTTT
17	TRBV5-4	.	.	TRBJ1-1	CASSSSPFRGVNTEAFF	TGTGCCAGCAGCTCCTCCCCTTTCAGGGGCGTGAACACTGAAGCTTTCTTT
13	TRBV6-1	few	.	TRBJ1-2	CASSEGGVGGYTF	TGTGCCAGCAGTGAGGGGGGTGTAGGAGGCTACACCTTC
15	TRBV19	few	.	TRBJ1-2	CASSPGGRSNYGYTF	TGTGCCAGTAGTCCCGGAGGCAGATCTAACTATGGCTACACCTTC
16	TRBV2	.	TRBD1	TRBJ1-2	CATIIPGQALPYGYTF	TGTGCCACCATCATCCCGGGACAGGCCTTACCCTATGGCTACACCTTC
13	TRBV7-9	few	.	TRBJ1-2	CASSLDVMSGYTF	TGTGCCAGCAGCTTAGACGTTATGAGTGGCTACACCTTC
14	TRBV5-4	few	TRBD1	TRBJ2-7	CASSADRGMTEQYF	TGTGCCAGCAGCGCGGACAGGGGAATGACCGAGCAGTACTTC
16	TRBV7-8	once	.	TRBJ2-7	CASTVFGERNSYEQYF	TGTGCCAGCACCGTCTTTGGGGAGCGTAACTCCTACGAGCAGTACTTC